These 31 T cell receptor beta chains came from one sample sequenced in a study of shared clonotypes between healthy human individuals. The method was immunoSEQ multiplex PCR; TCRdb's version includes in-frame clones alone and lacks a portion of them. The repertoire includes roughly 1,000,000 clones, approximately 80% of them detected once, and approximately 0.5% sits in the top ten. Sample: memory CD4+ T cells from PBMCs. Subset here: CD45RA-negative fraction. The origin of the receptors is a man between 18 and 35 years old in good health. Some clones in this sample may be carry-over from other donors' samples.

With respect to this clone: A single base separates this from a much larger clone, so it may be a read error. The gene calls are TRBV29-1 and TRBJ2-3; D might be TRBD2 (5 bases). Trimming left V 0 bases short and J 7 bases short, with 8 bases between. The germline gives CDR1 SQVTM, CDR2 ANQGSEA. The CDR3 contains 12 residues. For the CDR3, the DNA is TGCAGCGTTGAAGAGGAGGTAAATACGCAGTATTTT. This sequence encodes CSVEEEVNTQYF.

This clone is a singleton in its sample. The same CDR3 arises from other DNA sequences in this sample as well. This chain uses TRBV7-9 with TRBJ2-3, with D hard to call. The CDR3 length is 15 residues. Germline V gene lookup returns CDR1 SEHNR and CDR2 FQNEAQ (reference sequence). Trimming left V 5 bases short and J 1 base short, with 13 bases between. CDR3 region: CASSPRASGTDTQYF. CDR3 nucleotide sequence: TGTGCCAGCAGCCCCCGCGCTAGTGGCACAGATACGCAGTATTTT. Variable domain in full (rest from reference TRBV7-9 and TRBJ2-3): DTGVSQNPRHKITKRGQNVTFRCDPISEHNRLYWYRQTLGQGPEFLTYFQNEAQLEKSRLLSDRFSAERPKGSFSTLEIQRTEQGDSAMYLCASSPRASGTDTQYFGPGTRLTVL.

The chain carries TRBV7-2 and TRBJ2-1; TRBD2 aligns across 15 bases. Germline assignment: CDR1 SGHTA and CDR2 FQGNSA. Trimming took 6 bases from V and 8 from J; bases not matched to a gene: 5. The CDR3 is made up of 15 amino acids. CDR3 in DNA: TGTGCCAGCAGGCGGACTAGCGGGAGGGCCGATGAGCAGTTCTTC. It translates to CASRRTSGRADEQFF.

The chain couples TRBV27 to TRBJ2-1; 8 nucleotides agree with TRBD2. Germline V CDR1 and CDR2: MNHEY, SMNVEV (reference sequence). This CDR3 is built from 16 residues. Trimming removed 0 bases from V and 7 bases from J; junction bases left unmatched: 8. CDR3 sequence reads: CASSLSLGLGSNEQFF. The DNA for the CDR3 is TGTGCCAGCAGTTTATCTTTGGGACTAGGCTCGAATGAGCAGTTCTTC.

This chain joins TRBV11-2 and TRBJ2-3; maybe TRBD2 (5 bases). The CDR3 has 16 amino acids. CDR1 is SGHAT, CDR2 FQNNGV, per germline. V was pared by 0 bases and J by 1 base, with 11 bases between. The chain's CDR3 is CASSLDRGSGTDTQYF. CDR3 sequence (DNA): TGTGCCAGCAGCTTAGATCGAGGGAGCGGCACAGATACGCAGTATTTT.

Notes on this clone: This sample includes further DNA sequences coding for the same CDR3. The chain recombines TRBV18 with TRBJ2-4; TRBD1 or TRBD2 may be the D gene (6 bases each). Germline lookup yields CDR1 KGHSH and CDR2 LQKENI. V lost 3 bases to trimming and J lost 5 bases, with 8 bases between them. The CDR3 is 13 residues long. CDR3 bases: TGTGCCAGCTCACCGAGGGGGGAAAACATTCAGTACTTC. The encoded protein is CASSPRGENIQYF.

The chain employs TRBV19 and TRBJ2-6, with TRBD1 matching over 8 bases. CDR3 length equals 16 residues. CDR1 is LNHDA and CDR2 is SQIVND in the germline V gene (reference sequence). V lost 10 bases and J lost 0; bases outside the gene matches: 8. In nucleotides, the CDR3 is TGTGCCACTTCCGGGACAGGCTACTCTGGGGCCAACGTCCTGACTTTC. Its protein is CATSGTGYSGANVLTF.

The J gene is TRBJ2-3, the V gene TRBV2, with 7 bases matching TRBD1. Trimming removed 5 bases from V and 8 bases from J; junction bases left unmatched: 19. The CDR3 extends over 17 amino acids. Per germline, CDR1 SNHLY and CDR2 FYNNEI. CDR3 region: CASSIRDSYTPGSTQYF. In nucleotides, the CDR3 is TGTGCCAGCAGTATACGGGACAGTTATACTCCGGGGTCTACGCAGTATTTT.

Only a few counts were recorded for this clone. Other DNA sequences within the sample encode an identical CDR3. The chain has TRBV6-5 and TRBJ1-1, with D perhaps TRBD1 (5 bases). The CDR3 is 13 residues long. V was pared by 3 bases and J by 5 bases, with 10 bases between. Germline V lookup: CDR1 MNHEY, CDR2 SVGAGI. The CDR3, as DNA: TGTGCCAGCAGTTATCCGGGGGGGACTGAAGCTTTCTTT. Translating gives CASSYPGGTEAFF.

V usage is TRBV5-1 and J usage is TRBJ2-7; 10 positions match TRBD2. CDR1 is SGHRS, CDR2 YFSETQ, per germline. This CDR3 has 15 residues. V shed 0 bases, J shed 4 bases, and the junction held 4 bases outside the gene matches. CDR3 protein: CASSLGTSGIYEQYF. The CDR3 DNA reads TGCGCCAGCAGCTTGGGTACTAGCGGGATTTACGAGCAGTACTTC.

The CDR3: CASSLSGLPYNEQFF. The CDR3 DNA reads as TGCGCCAGCAGCTTAAGTGGGCTTCCTTACAATGAGCAGTTCTTC. The chain is built from TRBV5-1 and TRBJ2-1; D is ambiguous. Trimming cost V 2 bases and J 4 bases, with 13 bases left between them. Germline CDR1 SGHRS, CDR2 YFSETQ. There are 15 residues in the CDR3.

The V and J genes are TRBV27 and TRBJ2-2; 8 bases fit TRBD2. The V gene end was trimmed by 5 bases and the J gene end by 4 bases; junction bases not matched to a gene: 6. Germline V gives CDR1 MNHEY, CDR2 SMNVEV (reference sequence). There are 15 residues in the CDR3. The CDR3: CASSPPAGGTGELFF. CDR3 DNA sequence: TGTGCCAGCAGTCCCCCGGCGGGAGGCACCGGGGAGCTGTTTTTT.

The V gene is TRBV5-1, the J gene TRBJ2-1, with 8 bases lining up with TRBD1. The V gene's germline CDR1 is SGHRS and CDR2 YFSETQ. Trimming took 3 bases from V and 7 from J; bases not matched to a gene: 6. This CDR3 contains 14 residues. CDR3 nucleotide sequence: TGCGCCAGCAGCTGGGGGACAGGTGGGAATGAGCAGTTCTTC. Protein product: CASSWGTGGNEQFF.

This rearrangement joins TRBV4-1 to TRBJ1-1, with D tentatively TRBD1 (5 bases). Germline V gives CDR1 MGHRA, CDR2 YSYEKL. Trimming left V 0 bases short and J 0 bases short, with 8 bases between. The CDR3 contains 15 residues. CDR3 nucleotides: TGCGCCAGCAGCCAAGAGCCAGGGATGAACACTGAAGCTTTCTTT. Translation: CASSQEPGMNTEAFF.

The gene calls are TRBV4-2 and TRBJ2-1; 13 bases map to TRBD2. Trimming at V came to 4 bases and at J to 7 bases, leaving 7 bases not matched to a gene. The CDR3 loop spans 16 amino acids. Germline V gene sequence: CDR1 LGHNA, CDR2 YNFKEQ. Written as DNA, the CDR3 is TGTGCCAGCAGCCGATCGGTGACTAGCGGGAGGAATGAGCAGTTCTTC. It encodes CASSRSVTSGRNEQFF.

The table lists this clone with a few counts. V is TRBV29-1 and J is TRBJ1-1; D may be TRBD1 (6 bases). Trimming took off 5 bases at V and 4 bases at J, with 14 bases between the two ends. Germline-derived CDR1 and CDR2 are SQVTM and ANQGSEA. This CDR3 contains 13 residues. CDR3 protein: CSVCQGQGTEAFF. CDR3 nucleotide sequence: TGCAGCGTTTGTCAGGGGCAGGGCACTGAAGCTTTCTTT.

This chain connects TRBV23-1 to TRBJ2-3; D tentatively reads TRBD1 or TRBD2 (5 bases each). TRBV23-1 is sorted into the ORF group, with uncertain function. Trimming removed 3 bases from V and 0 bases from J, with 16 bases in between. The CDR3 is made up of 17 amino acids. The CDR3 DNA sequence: TGCGCCAGCAGTCAGCCCATTGTGGGGGAGAGCACAGATACGCAGTATTTT. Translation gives CASSQPIVGESTDTQYF.

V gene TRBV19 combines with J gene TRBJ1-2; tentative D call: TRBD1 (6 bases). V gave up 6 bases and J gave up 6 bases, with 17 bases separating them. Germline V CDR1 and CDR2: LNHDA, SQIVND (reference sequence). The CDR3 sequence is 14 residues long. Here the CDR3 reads CASSSAQGTNGYTF. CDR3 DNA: TGTGCCAGTAGCTCTGCCCAGGGGACCAATGGCTACACCTTC.

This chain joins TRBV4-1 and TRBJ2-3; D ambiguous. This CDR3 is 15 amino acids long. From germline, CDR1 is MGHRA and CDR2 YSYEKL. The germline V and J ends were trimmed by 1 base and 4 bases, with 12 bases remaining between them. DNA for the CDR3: TGCGCCAGCAGCCAAGTTACACTCTCCCCAGATACGCAGTATTTT. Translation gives CASSQVTLSPDTQYF.

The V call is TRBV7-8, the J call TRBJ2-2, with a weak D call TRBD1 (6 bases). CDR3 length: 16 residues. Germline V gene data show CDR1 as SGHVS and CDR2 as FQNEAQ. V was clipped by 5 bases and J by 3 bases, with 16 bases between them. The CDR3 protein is CASSAYRDQYTGELFF. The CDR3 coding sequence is TGTGCCAGCAGCGCTTACAGGGATCAGTACACCGGGGAGCTGTTTTTT.

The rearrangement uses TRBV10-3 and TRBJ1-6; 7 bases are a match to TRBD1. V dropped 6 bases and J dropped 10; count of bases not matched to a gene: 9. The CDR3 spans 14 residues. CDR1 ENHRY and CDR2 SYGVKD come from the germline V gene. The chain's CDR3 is CAISAGQGESPLHF. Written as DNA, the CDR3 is TGTGCCATCAGCGCAGGGCAGGGGGAGTCACCCCTCCACTTT.

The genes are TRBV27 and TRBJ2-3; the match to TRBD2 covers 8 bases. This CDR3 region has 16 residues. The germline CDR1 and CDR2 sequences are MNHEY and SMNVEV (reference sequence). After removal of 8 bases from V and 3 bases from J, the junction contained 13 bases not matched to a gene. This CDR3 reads CASARGAGGGTDTQYF. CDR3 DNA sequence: TGTGCCAGCGCAAGGGGGGCGGGAGGAGGAACAGATACGCAGTATTTT.

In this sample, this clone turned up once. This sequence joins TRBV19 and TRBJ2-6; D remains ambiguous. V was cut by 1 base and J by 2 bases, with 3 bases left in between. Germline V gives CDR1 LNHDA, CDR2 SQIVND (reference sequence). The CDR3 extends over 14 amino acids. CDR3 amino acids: CASSIGTGANVLTF. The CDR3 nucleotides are TGTGCCAGTAGTATAGGGACTGGGGCCAACGTCCTGACTTTC.

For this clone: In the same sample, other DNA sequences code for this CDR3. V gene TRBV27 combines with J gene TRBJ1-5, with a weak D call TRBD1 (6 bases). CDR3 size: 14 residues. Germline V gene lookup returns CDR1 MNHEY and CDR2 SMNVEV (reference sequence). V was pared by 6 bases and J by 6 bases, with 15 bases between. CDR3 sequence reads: CASRLGGAGQPQHF. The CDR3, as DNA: TGTGCCAGCAGGCTAGGGGGTGCTGGTCAGCCCCAGCATTTT.

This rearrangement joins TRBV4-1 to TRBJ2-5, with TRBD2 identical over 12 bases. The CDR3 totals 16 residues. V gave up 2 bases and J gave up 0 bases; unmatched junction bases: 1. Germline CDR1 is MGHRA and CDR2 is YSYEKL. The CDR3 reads CASSQWTSGNQETQYF. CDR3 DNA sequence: TGCGCCAGCAGCCAATGGACTAGCGGGAACCAAGAGACCCAGTACTTC.

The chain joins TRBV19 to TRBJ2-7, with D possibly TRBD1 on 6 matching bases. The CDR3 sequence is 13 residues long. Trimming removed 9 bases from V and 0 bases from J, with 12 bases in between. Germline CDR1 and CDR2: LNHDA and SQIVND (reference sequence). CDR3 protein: CASSEDSSYEQYF. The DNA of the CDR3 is TGTGCCAGCTCAGAGGACAGCTCCTACGAGCAGTACTTC.

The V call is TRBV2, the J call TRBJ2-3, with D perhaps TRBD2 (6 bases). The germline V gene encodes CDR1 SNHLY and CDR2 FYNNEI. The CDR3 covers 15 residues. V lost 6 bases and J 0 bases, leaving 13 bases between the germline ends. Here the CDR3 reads CASRWAGSSTDTQYF. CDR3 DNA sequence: TGTGCCAGCAGGTGGGCGGGGTCTAGCACAGATACGCAGTATTTT.

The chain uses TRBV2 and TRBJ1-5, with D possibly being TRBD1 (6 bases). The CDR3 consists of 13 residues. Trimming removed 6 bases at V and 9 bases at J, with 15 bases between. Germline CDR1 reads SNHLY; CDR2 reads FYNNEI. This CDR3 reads CASRADRLGPQHF. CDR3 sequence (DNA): TGTGCCAGCAGGGCGGACAGACTCGGGCCCCAGCATTTT.

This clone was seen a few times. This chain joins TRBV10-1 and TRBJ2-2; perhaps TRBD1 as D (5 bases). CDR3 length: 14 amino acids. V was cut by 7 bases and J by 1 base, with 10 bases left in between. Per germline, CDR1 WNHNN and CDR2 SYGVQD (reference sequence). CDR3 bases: TGCGCCAGCACCGAAGGACAGAACACCGGGGAGCTGTTTTTT. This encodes CASTEGQNTGELFF.

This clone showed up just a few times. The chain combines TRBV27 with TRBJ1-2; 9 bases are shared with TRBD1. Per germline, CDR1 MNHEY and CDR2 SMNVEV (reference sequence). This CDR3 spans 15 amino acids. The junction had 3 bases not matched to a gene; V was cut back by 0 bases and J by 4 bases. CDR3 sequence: CASSLSTGGAYGYTF. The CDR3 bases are TGTGCCAGCAGTTTATCCACAGGGGGCGCCTATGGCTACACCTTC.

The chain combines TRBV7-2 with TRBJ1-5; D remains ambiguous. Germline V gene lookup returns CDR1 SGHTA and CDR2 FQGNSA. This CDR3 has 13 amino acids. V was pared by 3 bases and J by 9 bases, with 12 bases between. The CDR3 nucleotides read TGTGCCAGCAGCTTCGGGAGGGAGAGGCCCCAGCATTTT. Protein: CASSFGRERPQHF.